The clone carrying this TCR beta chain has at least ten counts. Antigen specificity is unknown. This sample was included in a study of spatial heterogeneity in lung cancer. General study points: Tumors with more nonsynonymous mutations had more expanded intratumoral alpha and beta TCRs.

Time point noted: sample taken at primary tumor resection. TCRdb itself ran the 5' RACE reads through MiXCR, one entry per CDR3 protein. The table includes over 8,500 distinct CDR3 sequences, roughly an eighth detected once. The CDR3 has 20 amino acids. V dropped 0 bases and J dropped 3; count of bases not matched to a gene: 11. Germline V CDR1 and CDR2: LGHDT, YNNKEL (reference sequence). The sequence was collected from a male donor with early-stage non-small cell lung cancer. The V and J genes are TRBV3-1 and TRBJ2-3; the match to TRBD2 covers 14 bases. Sequencing used lung tumor tissue, obtained at surgery. CDR3 protein: CASSQDPRTSGRQETDTQYF. CDR3 DNA: TGTGCCAGCAGCCAAGATCCCCGGACTAGCGGGAGGCAAGAAACAGATACGCAGTATTTT.